This T cell receptor beta chain was recorded in a study of cytomegalovirus exposure and HLA in healthy donors (dated by TCRdb to about 2017). Notes on the research overall: An earlier analysis of approximately 590 of the donors reported roughly 300 Gb of sequence data and 120 million or so unique TCR beta sequences from 150 million to 200 million T cells. Of the roughly 390 genotyped donors, around 81% fell in the genetic ancestry cluster associated with self-reported Caucasian donors. Across 398 genotyped donors of the cohort, an average of roughly 230,000 unique TCR beta nucleotide sequences per donor were sequenced, and 15% to 20% of those sequences were non-productive. A separate validation cohort of 100 to 150 different subjects was used in addition to the roughly 700-subject first cohort. The number of donors typed differed by locus, with 629-630 for A, B, C, DRB1 and DQB1, roughly 520 for DQA1, under 610 for DPA1, and 400 to 490 for DPB1. Class I and class II HLA loci were covered by the typing at four-digit resolution. In a later analysis, previously published TCR beta repertoires from hundreds of donors were re-analyzed and high-resolution HLA genotyping was added so that TCR occurrence patterns could be studied. About 310 gigabases of sequencing data and approximately 93 million unique TCR sequences were included in an early release covering 550 to 800 HLA-typed donors. Rather than drawing on any new phenotypic data, the later analysis identified candidate immune exposures from TCR beta sequences and the way those sequences occurred across donors. To predict cytomegalovirus infection status, the study brought together high-throughput TCR immunosequencing, statistical association of individual TCRs with disease status, and machine learning. The study aimed to test whether cataloging public T cell receptors could reveal signatures of past pathogen exposure. The study used immunosequencing to profile the T cell repertoires of some 600 subjects and linked those repertoires to cytomegalovirus serostatus. Every discovery cohort repertoire had been produced on one sequencing platform. Because of strong linkage in the cohort, a few DR-DQ haplotypes were treated as single units for association and clustering. Genome-wide SNP genotypes for about 65% of the 666 donors were used in a later genetic analysis, which treated that subset as a discovery cohort. An earlier analysis of about 620 of the donors applied high-throughput TCR beta sequencing to assess whether each TCR beta V gene segment acted as functional or pseudogenic. Alongside the repertoire data, information on donor age, sex, ethnicity and CMV serostatus was compiled.

Beyond this particular receptor, the publication reports: The presence/absence analyses assumed that sequencing depth was roughly uniform across donors, and that assumption may not be true. An association between a missense DCLRE1C variant and V-gene and J-gene trimming of TCR beta chains was found in a later genetic analysis and replicated in an independent cohort. When HLA alleles, especially DR and DQ, strongly co-occurred, attributing TCR associations to individual alleles was difficult. In a later analysis, TCR association rates were found to vary across HLA loci, with the most associated TCRs seen for DRB1 alleles and the fewest for HLA-C alleles. Compared with the roughly 670-donor mean, donors in an Asian-associated ancestry cluster had fewer N-insertions in productive TCRs, according to a later genetic analysis. HLA typing was unavailable for some donors at each locus, so association tests used only the typed subset. Compared with equally common non-associated chains, HLA-associated TCR beta chains in a later analysis were more clonally expanded and had lower generation probabilities. Linkage disequilibrium might explain the correlated functional status among segregating V segments, but an unknown experimental factor could not be excluded. Several of the top co-occurrence clusters appeared to be linked to parvovirus B19, influenza, CMV and Epstein-Barr virus, according to a later analysis. A cluster of highly shared sequence variants was judged likely to be a technical artifact of the sequencing pipeline. A later analysis associated about 18,000 TCR beta sequences with specific HLA alleles at a false discovery rate of 0.05. In an earlier analysis of around 600 of the donors, most TCR beta V segments appeared in productive rearrangements about 87% or about 30% of the time, broadly matching IMGT annotations. According to a later analysis, most CMV-associated TCR beta chains appeared to be HLA-restricted, and the HLA associations seemed to be driven largely by CMV exposure. Cytomegalovirus status was reported to be diagnosed by the classifier with high specificity and sensitivity in both the original and validation cohorts. Most TCR sequences were seen in very few donors, while some public TCRs were found in many individuals. The cohort was sequenced for TCR beta chains only, and without alpha or paired-chain data the features that could be detected were limited. For the cohort, immune exposure information was limited to CMV serostatus. A total of 150 or so TCR beta chains were listed by the study as associated with cytomegalovirus. The authors suggested that the approach could potentially be generalized to other disease states and immunological phenotypes. Three of the identified cytomegalovirus-associated TCR beta chains were confirmed in vitro to be specific for cytomegalovirus antigens. A further reported finding was that TCR beta sequences accurately predicted the HLA-A and HLA-B alleles for most subjects in the first cohort. Because counts were too low, fewer than 20 rarely observed V segments, including chromosome 9 orphons, were excluded from the earlier analysis of 587 of the donors.

The cohort was made up of 500 to 800 healthy bone marrow donors. All cohort members were sampled while nominally healthy, although unrecorded immune exposures were likely present. The donor was CMV seronegative and belonged to the group of around 400 seronegative cohort members. A peripheral blood sample was provided by each donor, and peripheral blood mononuclear cells were used for TCR beta sequencing. The Qiagen DNeasy Blood Extraction Kit was used to extract genomic DNA from the blood cell samples. The library relied on the immunoSEQ multiplex PCR assay. A mixture of 60 forward primers for TCR Vbeta segments and 13 reverse primers for TCR Jbeta segments was used in the multiplex PCR. A multiplex PCR assay on genomic DNA amplified the CDR3 region of rearranged TCR beta genes. Amplified TCR beta libraries were sequenced as 87-base-pair reads on the Illumina HiSeq System. As for the original processing: In a later analysis, roughly 80 million unique TCR beta chains were counted across the approximately 670 repertoires, and around 10 million of these chains were shared by at least two donors. Raw reads were error-corrected and collapsed into unique sequences by a nearest-neighbor algorithm in which closely related sequences were merged to remove PCR and sequencing errors. Alignment of CDR3 sequences to IMGT reference sequences was used to assign V, D and J gene segments. For a sequence to be retained, a match of at least six nucleotides was required to both a V gene segment and a J gene segment. Rearrangements were called productive when the CDR3 lacked stop codons and stayed in frame with V and J; all others were non-productive. CDR3 was defined according to IMGT convention as the region running from the second conserved V-encoded cysteine to the conserved J-encoded phenylalanine. Sequences without an unambiguous match to a single V gene segment were excluded from the earlier analysis of about 630 of the donors. In an earlier analysis of approximately 590 of the donors, V segments were called functional above 56.7% productive rearrangements and were called segregating when the between-donor standard deviation exceeded 5%. To diagnose cytomegalovirus status from the catalog of TCR beta chain sequences, a statistical classification framework was built. In a later analysis, TCR nucleotide sequences were compared against IMGT/GENE-DB human TR gene sequences so that V and J genes could be assigned. Using the TCRdist pipeline, a later analysis assigned CDR3 sequences along with most-parsimonious VDJ recombination scenarios. In a later analysis, each TCR beta chain was defined by its CDR3 amino acid sequence together with its V-gene family, and reads without a unique V-gene family were excluded. As a way to deal with suspected cross-contamination and a sequencing artifact, a later analysis dropped 450 to 600 nucleotide sequences that were highly shared and had low generation probability. In a later analysis, a clonal expansion index for each public chain was calculated from normalized within-repertoire ranks of inferred template counts. In a later analysis, generation probabilities were computed using a VDJ recombination model fitted to out-of-frame rearrangements, and the results were checked against IGoR. In a later analysis, hypergeometric tests were used to score TCR-TCR, TCR-HLA and TCR-CMV co-occurrence, with a repertoire-size bias correction applied to TCR pairs. In a later analysis, false discovery rates were estimated by permuting HLA or CMV assignments 20 times. In a later analysis, co-occurring TCRs were grouped using DBSCAN, and TCRdist sequence similarity was added for clustering within HLA-allele-positive subsets. Repertoires with fewer than 30,000 or more than 120,000 public chains, plus five repertoires with anomalous nucleotide sharing, were excluded from co-occurrence clustering. The source is immuneACCESS, and TCRdb retained only in-frame sequences with V and J called. Part of the clones is not carried over; for the studies checked, unresolved V genes explain less than half of this, and the remainder is unexplained. For V, J and clone size, that table is used; D and trimming come from the DNA. Here the sample has some 70,000 clones; just over 75% occur a single time. The ten most abundant clones make up about 6% of the sample.

Comment on this clone: It lacks a known antigen. Base qualities were left out, and no much larger clone turns up one base away.

The sequence was collected from a man aged 50 to 60 in good health and CMV-seronegative. Material for sequencing was PBMCs.

The DNA sequence reads TGTGCCAGCAGCCCCCAGGGCGGTTTCTCCTACAATGAGCAGTTCTTC. Its protein reads: CASSPQGGFSYNEQFF. The chain links TRBV7-2 with TRBJ2-1; TRBD1 might be the D gene, on 5 matching bases. Sequences SGHTA (CDR1) and FQGNSA (CDR2) are obtained from the germline V gene. V lost 5 bases and J lost 0 bases; the stretch between them is 14 bases long. CDR3 length: 16 amino acids, cysteine to phenylalanine. The DNA shown is the 48-base CDR3, in frame from base 1.